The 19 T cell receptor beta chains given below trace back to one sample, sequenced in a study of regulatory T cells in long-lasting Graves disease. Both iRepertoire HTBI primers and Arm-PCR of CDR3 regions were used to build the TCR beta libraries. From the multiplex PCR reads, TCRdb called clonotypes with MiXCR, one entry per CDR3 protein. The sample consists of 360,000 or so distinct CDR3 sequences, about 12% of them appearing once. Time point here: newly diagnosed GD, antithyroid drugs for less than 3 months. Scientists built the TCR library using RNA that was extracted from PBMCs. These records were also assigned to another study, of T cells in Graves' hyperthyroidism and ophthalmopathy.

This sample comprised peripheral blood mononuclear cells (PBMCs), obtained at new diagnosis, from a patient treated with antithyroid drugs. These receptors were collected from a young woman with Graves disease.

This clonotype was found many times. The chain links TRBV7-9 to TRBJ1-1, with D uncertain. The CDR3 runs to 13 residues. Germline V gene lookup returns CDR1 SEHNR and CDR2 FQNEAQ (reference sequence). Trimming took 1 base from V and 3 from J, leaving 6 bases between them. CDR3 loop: CASSLVSDTEAFF. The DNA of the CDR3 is TGTGCCAGCAGCTTAGTATCGGACACTGAAGCTTTCTTT.

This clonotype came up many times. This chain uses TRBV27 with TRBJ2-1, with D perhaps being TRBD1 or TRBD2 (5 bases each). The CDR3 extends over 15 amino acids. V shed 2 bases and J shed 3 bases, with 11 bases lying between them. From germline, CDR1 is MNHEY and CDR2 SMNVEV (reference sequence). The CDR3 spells CASSLEGPFYNEQFF. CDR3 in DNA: TGTGCCAGCAGTTTAGAGGGGCCTTTCTACAATGAGCAGTTCTTC.

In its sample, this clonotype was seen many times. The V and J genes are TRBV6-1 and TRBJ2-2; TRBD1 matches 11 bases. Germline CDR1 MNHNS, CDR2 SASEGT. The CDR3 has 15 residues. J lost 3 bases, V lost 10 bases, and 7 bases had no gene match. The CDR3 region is CATRTGGEDTGELFF. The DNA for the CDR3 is TGTGCCACCCGGACAGGGGGCGAGGACACCGGGGAGCTGTTTTTT.

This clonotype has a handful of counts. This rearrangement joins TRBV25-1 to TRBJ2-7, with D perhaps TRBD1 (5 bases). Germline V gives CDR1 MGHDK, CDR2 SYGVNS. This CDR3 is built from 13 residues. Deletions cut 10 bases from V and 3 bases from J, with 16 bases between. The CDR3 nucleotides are TGTGCCACCTCACACGACAGATACTACGAGCAGTACTTC. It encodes CATSHDRYYEQYF.

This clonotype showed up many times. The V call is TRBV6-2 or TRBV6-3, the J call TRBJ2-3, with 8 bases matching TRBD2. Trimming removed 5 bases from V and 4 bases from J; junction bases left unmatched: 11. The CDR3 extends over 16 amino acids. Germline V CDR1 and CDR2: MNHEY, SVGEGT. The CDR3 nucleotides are TGTGCCAGCAGTCGTCCTCCAGCGGGAGCAGCAGATACGCAGTATTTT. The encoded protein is CASSRPPAGAADTQYF.

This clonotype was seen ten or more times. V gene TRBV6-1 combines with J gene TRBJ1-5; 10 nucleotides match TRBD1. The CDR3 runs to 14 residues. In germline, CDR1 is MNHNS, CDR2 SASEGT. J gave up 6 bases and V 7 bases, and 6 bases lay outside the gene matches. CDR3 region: CASTWTGGRQPQHF. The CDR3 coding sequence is TGTGCCAGCACCTGGACAGGGGGTCGTCAGCCCCAGCATTTT.

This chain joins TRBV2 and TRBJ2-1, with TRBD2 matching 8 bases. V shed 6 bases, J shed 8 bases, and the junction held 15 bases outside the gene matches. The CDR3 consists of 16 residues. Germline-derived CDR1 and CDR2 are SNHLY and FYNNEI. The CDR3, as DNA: TGTGCCAGCAGGGCGACCTTCGGGACTAGTTTCTATGAGCAGTTCTTC. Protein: CASRATFGTSFYEQFF.

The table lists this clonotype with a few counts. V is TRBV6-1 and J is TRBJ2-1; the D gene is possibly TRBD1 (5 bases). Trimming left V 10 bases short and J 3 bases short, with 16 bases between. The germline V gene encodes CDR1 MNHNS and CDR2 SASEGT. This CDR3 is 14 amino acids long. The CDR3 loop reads CATLGQGNYNEQFF. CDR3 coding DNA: TGTGCCACCCTGGGGCAGGGTAACTACAATGAGCAGTTCTTC.

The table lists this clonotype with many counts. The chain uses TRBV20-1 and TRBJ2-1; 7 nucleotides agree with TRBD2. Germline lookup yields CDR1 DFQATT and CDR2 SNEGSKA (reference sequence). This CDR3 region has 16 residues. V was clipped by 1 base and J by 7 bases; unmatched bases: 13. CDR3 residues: CSARATSAPYGNEQFF. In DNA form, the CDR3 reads TGCAGTGCTAGAGCAACTAGCGCACCCTACGGGAATGAGCAGTTCTTC.

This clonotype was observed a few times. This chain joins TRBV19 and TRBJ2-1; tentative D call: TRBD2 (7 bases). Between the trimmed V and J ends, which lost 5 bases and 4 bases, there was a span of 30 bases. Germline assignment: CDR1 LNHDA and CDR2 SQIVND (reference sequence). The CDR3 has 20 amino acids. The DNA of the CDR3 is TGTGCCAGTAGTGCCTCAGGGGCGGGAGTTTTGATGTCCGTGTACAATGAGCAGTTCTTC. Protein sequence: CASSASGAGVLMSVYNEQFF. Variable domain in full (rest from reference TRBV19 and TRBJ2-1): DGGITQSPKYLFRKEGQNVTLSCEQNLNHDAMYWYRQDPGQGLRLIYYSQIVNDFQKGDIAEGYSVSREKKESFPLTVTSAQKNPTAFYLCASSASGAGVLMSVYNEQFFGPGTRLTVL.

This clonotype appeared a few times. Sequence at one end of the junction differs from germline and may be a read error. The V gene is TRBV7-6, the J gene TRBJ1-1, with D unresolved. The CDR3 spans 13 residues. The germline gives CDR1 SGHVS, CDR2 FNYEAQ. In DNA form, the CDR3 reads TGTGCCAACAGCTTAGCGATGAACACTGAAGCTTTCTTT. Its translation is CANSLAMNTEAFF.

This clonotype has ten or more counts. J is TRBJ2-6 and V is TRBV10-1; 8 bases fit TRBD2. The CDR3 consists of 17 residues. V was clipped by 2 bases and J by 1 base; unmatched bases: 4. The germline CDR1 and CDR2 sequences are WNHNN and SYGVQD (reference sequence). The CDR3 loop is CASSEPGRGSGANVLTF. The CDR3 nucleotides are TGCGCCAGCAGTGAGCCCGGGAGGGGATCTGGGGCCAACGTCCTGACTTTC.

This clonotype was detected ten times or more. CDR3 loop: CASSLFASLTFFGTQVSTDTQYF. CDR3 DNA sequence: TGTGCCAGCAGCTTATTTGCGTCCCTAACCTTTTTCGGGACACAAGTTAGCACAGATACGCAGTATTTT. The gene calls are TRBV11-2 and TRBJ2-3, with D possibly being TRBD1 (6 bases). CDR1 is SGHAT and CDR2 is FQNNGV in the germline V gene. The CDR3 has 23 amino acids. The V gene lost 2 bases and the J gene lost 0 bases, with 33 bases spanning the gap. The entire variable domain, with the rest obtained from reference TRBV11-2 and TRBJ2-3, is as follows: EAGVAQSPRYKIIEKRQSVAFWCNPISGHATLYWYQQILGQGPKLLIQFQNNGVVDDSQLPKDRFSAERLKGVDSTLKIQPAKLEDSAVYLCASSLFASLTFFGTQVSTDTQYFGPGTRLTVL.

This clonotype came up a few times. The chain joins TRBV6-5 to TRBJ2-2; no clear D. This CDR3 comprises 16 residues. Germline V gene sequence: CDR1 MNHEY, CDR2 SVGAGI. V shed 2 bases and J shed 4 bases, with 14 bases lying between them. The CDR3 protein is CASSYANRVSTGELFF. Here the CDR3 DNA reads TGTGCCAGCAGTTACGCAAATAGGGTTTCCACCGGGGAGCTGTTTTTT.

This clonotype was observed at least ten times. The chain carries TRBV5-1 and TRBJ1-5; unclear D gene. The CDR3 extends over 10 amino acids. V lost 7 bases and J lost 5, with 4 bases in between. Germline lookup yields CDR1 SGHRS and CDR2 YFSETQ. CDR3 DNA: TGCGCCAGCCGACATCAGCCCCAGCATTTT. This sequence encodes CASRHQPQHF.

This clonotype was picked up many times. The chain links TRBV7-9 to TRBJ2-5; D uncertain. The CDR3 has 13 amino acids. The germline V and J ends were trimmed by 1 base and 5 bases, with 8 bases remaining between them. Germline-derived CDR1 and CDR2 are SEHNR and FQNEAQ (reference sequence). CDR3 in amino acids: CASSLDPRETQYF. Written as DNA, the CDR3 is TGTGCCAGCAGCTTAGACCCTCGGGAGACCCAGTACTTC.

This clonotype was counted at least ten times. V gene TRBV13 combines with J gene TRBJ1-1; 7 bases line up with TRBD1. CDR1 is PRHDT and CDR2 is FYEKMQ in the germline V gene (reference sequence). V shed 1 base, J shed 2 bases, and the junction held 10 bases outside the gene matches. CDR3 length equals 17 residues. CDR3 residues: CASSLVLGQKINTEAFF. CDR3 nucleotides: TGTGCCAGCAGCTTAGTCCTGGGACAGAAAATTAACACTGAAGCTTTCTTT.

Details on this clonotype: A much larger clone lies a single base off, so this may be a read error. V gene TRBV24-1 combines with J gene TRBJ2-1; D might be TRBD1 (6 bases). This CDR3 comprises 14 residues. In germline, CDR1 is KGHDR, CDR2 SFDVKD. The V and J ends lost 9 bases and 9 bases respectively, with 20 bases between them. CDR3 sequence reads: CATSWDKFWREQFF. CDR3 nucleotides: TGTGCCACCTCCTGGGACAAATTCTGGCGTGAGCAGTTCTTC.

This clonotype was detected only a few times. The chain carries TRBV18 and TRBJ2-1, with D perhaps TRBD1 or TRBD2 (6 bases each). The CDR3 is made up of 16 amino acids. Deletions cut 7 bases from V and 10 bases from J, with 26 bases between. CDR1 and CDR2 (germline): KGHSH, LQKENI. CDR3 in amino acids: CASFLPFGDKSGEQFF. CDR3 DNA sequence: TGTGCCAGCTTCCTCCCGTTTGGGGACAAGAGCGGGGAGCAGTTCTTC.